These 30 T cell receptor beta chains were all obtained from the same sample, sequenced in a study of blood T cells in healthy people across ages. A second PCR of 7 to 11 cycles used a sample-barcoded 5' primer and a J-beta primer mix. Via MiXCR, TCRdb re-called the 5' RACE reads, giving one row per CDR3 protein. The sample records 1.4 million to 1.5 million distinct CDR3 sequences, roughly 40% being singletons. Material for sequencing was blood. All receptors derive from a woman between 18 and 29 years old in good health.

The sample holds a few counts of this clonotype. The chain has TRBV11-2 and TRBJ2-7; D gene ambiguous. The V end lost 7 bases, the J end lost 2 bases, and 9 bases lay between the germline ends. Germline lookup yields CDR1 SGHAT and CDR2 FQNNGV. The CDR3 loop spans 12 amino acids. CDR3 region: CASTERAYEQYF. The DNA of the CDR3 is TGTGCCAGCACGGAGCGCGCCTACGAGCAGTACTTC.

This clonotype was detected only a few times. The rearrangement uses TRBV25-1 and TRBJ2-7; TRBD1 might be the D (6 bases). The CDR3 spans 14 residues. Trimming cost V 4 bases and J 1 base, with 11 bases left between them. Germline lookup yields CDR1 MGHDK and CDR2 SYGVNS. The CDR3 DNA reads TGTGCCAGCAGTGCCGGGACAACTTCCTACGAGCAGTACTTC. As protein: CASSAGTTSYEQYF.

This clonotype has more than one count but fewer than ten. The chain combines TRBV3-1 with TRBJ2-7; D is uncertain. This CDR3 spans 15 amino acids. Germline CDR1 and CDR2: LGHDT and YNNKEL (reference sequence). V lost 1 base and J 0 bases, leaving 10 bases between the germline ends. The CDR3 reads CASSQVVASSYEQYF. Written as DNA, the CDR3 is TGTGCCAGCAGCCAAGTAGTAGCCAGCTCCTACGAGCAGTACTTC.

The gene calls are TRBV7-9 and TRBJ2-5, with TRBD1 identical over 10 bases. This CDR3 spans 15 amino acids. With V trimmed by 5 bases and J by 3 bases, 6 bases remained unmatched. CDR1 is SEHNR, CDR2 FQNEAQ, per germline (reference sequence). The CDR3 DNA reads TGTGCCAGCAGCCCCGGACAGGGGGGGAAAGAGACCCAGTACTTC. Its protein product is CASSPGQGGKETQYF.

This clonotype was counted a few times. The chain couples TRBV11-2 to TRBJ2-7; possibly TRBD1 or TRBD2 for D (5 bases each). Trimming cost V 10 bases and J 3 bases, with 19 bases left between them. CDR3 length: 14 residues. The germline CDR1 and CDR2 sequences are SGHAT and FQNNGV. The chain's CDR3 is CATSGNGTHYEQYF. The CDR3 bases are TGTGCCACCTCTGGGAATGGGACCCACTACGAGCAGTACTTC.

CDR3 loop: CSVGTATYGYTF. The CDR3 nucleotides read TGCAGCGTTGGGACAGCCACCTATGGCTACACCTTC. The chain is built from TRBV29-1 and TRBJ1-2; D is perhaps TRBD1 (6 bases). Trimming took 4 bases from V and 4 from J, leaving 10 bases between them. This CDR3 is 12 amino acids long. Germline V gene sequence: CDR1 SQVTM, CDR2 ANQGSEA.

This clonotype has a count of ten or more. The rearrangement joins TRBV28 to TRBJ2-7; 7 positions agree with TRBD1. The CDR3 length is 15 residues. V trimming: 5 bases; J trimming: 0 bases; junction bases outside the gene matches: 7. The germline gives CDR1 MDHEN, CDR2 SYDVKM. CDR3 DNA sequence: TGTGCCAGCAGTCCGTTGACAGGGTCCTCCTACGAGCAGTACTTC. Amino acids: CASSPLTGSSYEQYF.

This clonotype was found a few times. This sequence joins TRBV12-3 or TRBV12-4 and TRBJ2-2; D ambiguous. CDR3 size: 12 residues. V shed 5 bases and J shed 7 bases, with 8 bases lying between them. The CDR3 loop reads CASSRGIGELFF. In DNA, the CDR3 is TGTGCCAGCAGTCGCGGCATCGGGGAGCTGTTTTTT.

As concerns this clonotype: Compared with germline, one end of the junction differs, possibly owing to a read error. The chain couples TRBV6-5 to TRBJ2-3, with 9 bases fitting TRBD1. Germline CDR1 and CDR2: MNHEY and SVGAGI. This CDR3 is 19 amino acids long. The CDR3 DNA reads as TGTGCCAGCAGTTACTCATCACGAGGACAGGGGCTGAGCACGGATACGCAGTATTTT. As protein: CASSYSSRGQGLSTDTQYF.

The chain carries TRBV21-1 and TRBJ2-1; the table's D call, TRBD2, was not checked against the DNA. TRBV21-1 is given as a pseudogene. The CDR3 is 18 amino acids. The CDR3 is CASTTSRLAGGPYNEQFF. The CDR3 DNA reads TGTGCCAGCACCACTTCCCGACTAGCGGGAGGGCCTTACAATGAGCAGTTCTTC.

The chain couples TRBV5-6 to TRBJ1-1; 7 nucleotides align to TRBD1. This CDR3 spans 15 amino acids. CDR1 SGHDT and CDR2 YYEEEE come from the germline V gene. The V segment lost 5 bases and the J segment 6 bases; nucleotides outside the gene matches: 13. The CDR3 reads CASRPQGVKGAEAFF. The CDR3 DNA is TGTGCCAGCAGGCCTCAGGGGGTTAAGGGGGCTGAAGCTTTCTTT. The whole variable domain, filled in from reference TRBV5-6 and TRBJ1-1, reads DAGVTQSPTHLIKTRGQQVTLRCSPKSGHDTVSWYQQALGQGPQFIFQYYEEEERQRGNFPDRFSGHQFPNYSSELNVNALLLGDSALYLCASRPQGVKGAEAFFGQGTRLTVV.

The chain combines TRBV7-8 with TRBJ1-1, with D perhaps TRBD1 (5 bases). The CDR3 has 15 amino acids. Germline V gene lookup returns CDR1 SGHVS and CDR2 FQNEAQ. V lost 5 bases and J lost 2, with 15 bases in between. The CDR3 region is CASSPRVGENTEAFF. CDR3 bases: TGTGCCAGCAGCCCCCGGGTAGGGGAAAACACTGAAGCTTTCTTT.

This clonotype was recorded a few times. This chain connects TRBV28 to TRBJ2-1; unclear D gene. The ends were cut back, 3 bases at V and 0 bases at J, with 9 bases in the middle. There are 15 residues in the CDR3. CDR1 and CDR2 (germline): MDHEN, SYDVKM. The CDR3 DNA follows: TGTGCCAGCAGTTTGGGCCGCCTCTCCTACAATGAGCAGTTCTTC. Its translation: CASSLGRLSYNEQFF.

There are a few counts of this clonotype. The chain carries TRBV10-2 and TRBJ2-5, with D perhaps matching TRBD1 or TRBD2 (6 bases each). TRBJ2-7 explains the end of the DNA better; the J call may be wrong. This CDR3 has 11 residues. Germline CDR1 is WSHSY and CDR2 is SAAADI. The CDR3 DNA follows: TGCGCCACCTCGGGGGCCCACGAGCAGTACTTC. Its protein product is CATSGAHEQYF.

V gene TRBV20-1 combines with J gene TRBJ2-3; 9 bases align to TRBD1. The CDR3 extends over 14 amino acids. V dropped 6 bases and J dropped 8; count of bases not matched to a gene: 12. CDR1 is DFQATT and CDR2 is SNEGSKA in the germline V gene (reference sequence). This CDR3 reads CSAKDRGIYGTQYF. The CDR3 DNA is TGCAGTGCGAAGGACAGGGGAATTTACGGTACGCAGTATTTT.

The chain has TRBV6-1 and TRBJ1-4; D unclear. Trimming stripped 5 bases from V and 4 bases from J, with 5 bases between. This CDR3 is 12 amino acids long. CDR1 is MNHNS, CDR2 SASEGT, per germline. The CDR3 loop is CASSTYNEKLFF. The CDR3 region has the DNA TGTGCCAGCAGTACCTATAATGAAAAACTGTTTTTT.

V gene TRBV28 combines with J gene TRBJ1-5; TRBD1 matches 9 bases. From germline, CDR1 is MDHEN and CDR2 SYDVKM. The V and J ends lost 0 bases and 3 bases, in that order; junction bases with no gene match: 3. The CDR3 loop spans 16 amino acids. The CDR3 loop is CASSLWGQGDNQPQHF. CDR3 DNA sequence: TGTGCCAGCAGTTTATGGGGACAGGGCGACAATCAGCCCCAGCATTTT.

The V call is TRBV4-1, the J call TRBJ2-5; D gene unclear. Between the trimmed V and J ends, which lost 3 bases and 11 bases, there was a span of 22 bases. The CDR3 covers 15 residues. CDR1 and CDR2 (germline): MGHRA, YSYEKL. CDR3: CASSQVFHPSNEQYF. DNA for the CDR3: TGCGCCAGCAGCCAGGTCTTTCACCCGTCCAATGAGCAGTACTTC.

This clonotype has a single count. This chain connects TRBV29-1 to TRBJ1-2, with 8 bases fitting TRBD1. CDR1 and CDR2 from the germline V gene are SQVTM and ANQGSEA. The CDR3 runs 13 residues. V shed 6 bases, J shed 7 bases, and the junction held 10 bases outside the gene matches. The chain's CDR3 is CSVTGGTWGGYTF. The CDR3 region has the DNA TGCAGCGTCACAGGGGGAACCTGGGGTGGCTACACCTTC.

This clonotype was counted many times. This chain uses TRBV20-1 with TRBJ2-3, with 9 positions matching TRBD2. Per the germline V gene, CDR1 is DFQATT and CDR2 is SNEGSKA (reference sequence). The CDR3 is 16 residues long. Trimming cost V 3 bases and J 5 bases; bases outside gene matches: 12. The CDR3 region has the DNA TGCAGTGCTAGTGGACGGCTAGCGGGGTTTGGAGATACGCAGTATTTT. Encoded protein: CSASGRLAGFGDTQYF.

This chain joins TRBV6-6 and TRBJ2-1; D perhaps matches TRBD2 (5 bases). From germline, CDR1 is MNHNY and CDR2 SVGAGI (reference sequence). Deletions cut 2 bases from V and 6 bases from J, with 11 bases between. CDR3 length: 14 residues. CDR3 sequence reads: CASSYGLAVNEQFF. In DNA form, the CDR3 reads TGTGCCAGCAGTTACGGGCTAGCCGTCAATGAGCAGTTCTTC.

The chain has TRBV5-1 and TRBJ2-1; 9 bases map to TRBD2. From germline, CDR1 is SGHRS and CDR2 YFSETQ. The CDR3 totals 15 residues. V lost 4 bases and J lost 6; bases outside the gene matches: 8. The CDR3 bases are TGCGCCAGCAGCGCGGGGCGGGGGGGCTTCAATGAGCAGTTCTTC. It codes for CASSAGRGGFNEQFF.

The chain has TRBV20-1 and TRBJ1-4, with no clear D. The length of the CDR3 is 16 residues. CDR1 is DFQATT and CDR2 is SNEGSKA in the germline V gene (reference sequence). This CDR3 is CSPTLGKSGKEEKLFF. CDR3 nucleotides: TGCAGCCCCACCCTCGGTAAATCGGGAAAGGAAGAAAAACTGTTTTTT.

This clonotype was seen a handful of times. In DNA form, the CDR3 reads TGCAGTGCTTCTCATTCTGGGGCCAACGTCCTGACTTTC. Translated, it gives CSASHSGANVLTF. The chain links TRBV20-1 to TRBJ2-6; no clear D gene. Between the trimmed V and J ends, which lost 5 bases and 1 base, there was a span of 6 bases. Germline-derived CDR1 and CDR2 are DFQATT and SNEGSKA (reference sequence). This CDR3 has 13 residues.

The chain employs TRBV15 and TRBJ1-2; no clear D gene. The CDR3 totals 13 residues. The germline V gene encodes CDR1 LNHNV and CDR2 YYDKDF (reference sequence). The germline V and J ends were trimmed by 0 bases and 7 bases, with 9 bases remaining between them. CDR3 DNA: TGTGCCACCAGCAGAGATTACGCGGGTGGCTACACCTTC. Its protein product is CATSRDYAGGYTF.

This chain joins TRBV4-1 and TRBJ2-7; D is unclear. The CDR3 sequence is 15 residues long. Germline CDR1 is MGHRA and CDR2 is YSYEKL. Trimming took off 1 base at V and 2 bases at J, with 12 bases between the two ends. CDR3 loop: CASSQAGAFPYEQYF. The DNA for the CDR3 is TGCGCCAGCAGCCAAGCGGGTGCGTTCCCCTACGAGCAGTACTTC.

This chain links TRBV11-2 with TRBJ2-7, with a tentative D call TRBD1 (6 bases). V dropped 4 bases and J dropped 5 bases, with 12 bases sitting between them. The CDR3 spans 13 residues. Germline V CDR1 and CDR2: SGHAT, FQNNGV. The CDR3 protein is CASSSPGADEQYF. CDR3 sequence (DNA): TGTGCCAGCAGCTCACCAGGGGCGGACGAGCAGTACTTC.

This clonotype was found a few times. The V call is TRBV5-6, the J call TRBJ2-7, with D unclear. CDR3 length: 13 residues. Germline V CDR1 and CDR2: SGHDT, YYEEEE. The V end lost 4 bases, the J end lost 9 bases, and 17 bases lay between the germline ends. The CDR3 sequence: CASSTPLTGAQYF. The CDR3 region has the DNA TGTGCCAGCAGCACCCCTCTAACCGGAGCGCAGTACTTC.

The chain recombines TRBV10-1 with TRBJ2-3; 7 bases are a match to TRBD2. The CDR3 covers 17 residues. Germline CDR1 WNHNN, CDR2 SYGVQD (reference sequence). The V gene end was trimmed by 3 bases and the J gene end by 3 bases; junction bases not matched to a gene: 12. CDR3 nucleotides: TGCGCCAGCAGTGATGGACTAGAGCGGGGAGGAACAGATACGCAGTATTTT. It is translated as CASSDGLERGGTDTQYF.

Details on this clonotype: One end of the junction does not line up with germline, which may come from a read error. This rearrangement joins TRBV3-1 to TRBJ1-1; TRBD1 matches at 9 bases. Germline loops: CDR1 LGHDT, CDR2 YNNKEL (reference sequence). CDR3 size: 14 residues. The CDR3 protein is CAGSPPGQGTEAFF. For the CDR3, the DNA is TGTGCCGGCAGCCCCCCGGGACAGGGCACTGAAGCTTTCTTT.